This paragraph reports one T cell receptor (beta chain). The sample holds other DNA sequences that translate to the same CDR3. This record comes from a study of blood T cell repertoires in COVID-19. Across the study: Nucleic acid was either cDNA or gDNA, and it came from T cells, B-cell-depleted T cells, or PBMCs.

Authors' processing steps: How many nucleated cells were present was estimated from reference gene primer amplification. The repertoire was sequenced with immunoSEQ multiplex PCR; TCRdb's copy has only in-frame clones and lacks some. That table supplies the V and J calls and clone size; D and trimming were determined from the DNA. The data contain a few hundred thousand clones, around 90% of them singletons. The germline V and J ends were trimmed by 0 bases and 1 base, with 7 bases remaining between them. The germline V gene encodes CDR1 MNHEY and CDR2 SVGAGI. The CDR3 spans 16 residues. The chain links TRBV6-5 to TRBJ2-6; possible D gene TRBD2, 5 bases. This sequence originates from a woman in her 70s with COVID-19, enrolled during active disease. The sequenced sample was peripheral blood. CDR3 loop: CASSYSTGSGANVLTF. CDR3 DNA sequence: TGTGCCAGCAGTTACTCCACGGGGTCTGGGGCCAACGTCCTGACTTTC.